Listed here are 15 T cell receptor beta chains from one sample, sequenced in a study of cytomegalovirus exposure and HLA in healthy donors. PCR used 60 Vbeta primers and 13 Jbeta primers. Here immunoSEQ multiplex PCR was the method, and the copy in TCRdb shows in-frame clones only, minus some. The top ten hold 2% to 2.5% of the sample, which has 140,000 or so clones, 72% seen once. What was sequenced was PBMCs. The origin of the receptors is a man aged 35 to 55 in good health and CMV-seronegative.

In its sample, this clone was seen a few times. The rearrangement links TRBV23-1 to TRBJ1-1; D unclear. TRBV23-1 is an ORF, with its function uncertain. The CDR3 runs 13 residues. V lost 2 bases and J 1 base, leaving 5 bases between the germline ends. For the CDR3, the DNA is TGCGCCAGCAGTCAAAGACAGAACACTGAAGCTTTCTTT. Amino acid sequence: CASSQRQNTEAFF.

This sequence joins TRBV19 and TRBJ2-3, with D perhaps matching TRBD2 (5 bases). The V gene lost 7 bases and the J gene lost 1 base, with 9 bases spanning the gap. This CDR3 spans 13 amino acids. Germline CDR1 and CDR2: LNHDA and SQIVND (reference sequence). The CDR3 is CASTRSGTDTQYF. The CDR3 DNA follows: TGTGCCAGTACCCGTAGCGGCACAGATACGCAGTATTTT.

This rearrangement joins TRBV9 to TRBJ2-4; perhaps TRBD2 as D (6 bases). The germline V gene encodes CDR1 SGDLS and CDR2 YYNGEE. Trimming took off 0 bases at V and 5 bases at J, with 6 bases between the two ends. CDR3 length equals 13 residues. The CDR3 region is CASSVGGENIQYF. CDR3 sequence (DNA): TGTGCCAGCAGCGTAGGGGGGGAAAACATTCAGTACTTC.

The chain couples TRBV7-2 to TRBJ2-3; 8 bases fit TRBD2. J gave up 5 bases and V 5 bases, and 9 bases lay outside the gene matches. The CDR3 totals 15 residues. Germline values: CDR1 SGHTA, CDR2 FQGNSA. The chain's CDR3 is CASSPITSGRDTQYF. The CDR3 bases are TGTGCCAGCAGCCCCATAACTAGCGGACGAGATACGCAGTATTTT.

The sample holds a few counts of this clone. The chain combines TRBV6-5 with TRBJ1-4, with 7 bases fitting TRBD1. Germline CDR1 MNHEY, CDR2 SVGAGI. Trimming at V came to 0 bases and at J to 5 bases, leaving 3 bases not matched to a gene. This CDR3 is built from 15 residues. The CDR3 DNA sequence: TGTGCCAGCAGTTACTCGGGGACAGAAAATGAAAAACTGTTTTTT. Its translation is CASSYSGTENEKLFF.

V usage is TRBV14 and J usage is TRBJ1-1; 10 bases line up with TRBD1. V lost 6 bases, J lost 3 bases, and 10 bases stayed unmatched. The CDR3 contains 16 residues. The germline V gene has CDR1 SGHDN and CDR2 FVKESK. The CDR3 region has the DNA TGTGCCAGCAGTCGACCCGGGACAGGGGCGTACACTGAAGCTTTCTTT. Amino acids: CASSRPGTGAYTEAFF.

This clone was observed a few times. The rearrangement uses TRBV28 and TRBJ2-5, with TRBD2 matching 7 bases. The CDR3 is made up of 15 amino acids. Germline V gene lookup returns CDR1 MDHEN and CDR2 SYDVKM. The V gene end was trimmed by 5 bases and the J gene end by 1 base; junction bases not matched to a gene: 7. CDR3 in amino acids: CASSTLAAAQETQYF. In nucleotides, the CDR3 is TGTGCCAGCAGTACGCTAGCGGCGGCCCAAGAGACCCAGTACTTC. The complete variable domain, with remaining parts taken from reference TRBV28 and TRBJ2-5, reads DVKVTQSSRYLVKRTGEKVFLECVQDMDHENMFWYRQDPGLGLRLIYFSYDVKMKEKGDIPEGYSVSREKKERFSLILESASTNQTSMYLCASSTLAAAQETQYFGPGTRLLVL.

The CDR3 DNA sequence: TGTGCCAGTAGACCGGGACAGGGTTATGAAAAACTGTTTTTT. Protein sequence: CASRPGQGYEKLFF. The chain employs TRBV19 and TRBJ1-4; TRBD1 agrees at 9 bases. The junction had 5 bases not matched to a gene; V was cut back by 6 bases and J by 6 bases. The length of the CDR3 is 14 residues. From germline, CDR1 is LNHDA and CDR2 SQIVND (reference sequence).

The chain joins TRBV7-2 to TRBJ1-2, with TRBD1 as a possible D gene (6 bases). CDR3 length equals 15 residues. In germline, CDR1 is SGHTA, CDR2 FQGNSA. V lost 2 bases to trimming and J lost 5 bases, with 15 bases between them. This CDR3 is CASSLSSSGTYGYTF. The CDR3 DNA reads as TGTGCCAGCAGCTTATCGTCCTCAGGGACATATGGCTACACCTTC.

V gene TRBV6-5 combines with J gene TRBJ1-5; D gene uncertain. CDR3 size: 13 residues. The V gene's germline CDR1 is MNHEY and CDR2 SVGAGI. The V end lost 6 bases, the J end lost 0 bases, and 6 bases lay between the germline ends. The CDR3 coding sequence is TGTGCCAGCAGCCGGGATAGCAATCAGCCCCAGCATTTT. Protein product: CASSRDSNQPQHF.

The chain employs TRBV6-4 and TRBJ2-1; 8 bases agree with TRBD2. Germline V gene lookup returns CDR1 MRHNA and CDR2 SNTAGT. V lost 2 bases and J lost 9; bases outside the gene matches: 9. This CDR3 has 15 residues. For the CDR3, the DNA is TGTGCCAGCAGTGACGGCGGACTAGCTTTCCCTGAGCAGTTCTTC. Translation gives CASSDGGLAFPEQFF.

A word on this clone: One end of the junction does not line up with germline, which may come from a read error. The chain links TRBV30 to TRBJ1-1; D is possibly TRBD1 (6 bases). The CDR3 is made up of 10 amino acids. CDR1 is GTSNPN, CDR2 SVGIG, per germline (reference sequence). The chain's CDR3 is CASTRGTVIF. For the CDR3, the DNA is TGTGCCTCCACGAGGGGGACGGTAATCTTT.

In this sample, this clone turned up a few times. The CDR3 region has the DNA TGTGCCAGCAGTTACAGTGGAGCTAACTATGGCTACACCTTC. Protein sequence: CASSYSGANYGYTF. This rearrangement joins TRBV6-5 to TRBJ1-2; no definite D call. V gave up 2 bases and J gave up 0 bases, with 7 bases separating them. The germline gives CDR1 MNHEY, CDR2 SVGAGI. The length of the CDR3 is 14 residues.

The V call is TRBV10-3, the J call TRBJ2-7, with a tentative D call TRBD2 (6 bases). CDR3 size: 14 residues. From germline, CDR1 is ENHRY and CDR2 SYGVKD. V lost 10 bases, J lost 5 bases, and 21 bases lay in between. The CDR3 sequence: CATQSSREVDEQYF. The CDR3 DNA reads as TGTGCCACCCAGTCGAGCAGGGAGGTTGACGAGCAGTACTTC.

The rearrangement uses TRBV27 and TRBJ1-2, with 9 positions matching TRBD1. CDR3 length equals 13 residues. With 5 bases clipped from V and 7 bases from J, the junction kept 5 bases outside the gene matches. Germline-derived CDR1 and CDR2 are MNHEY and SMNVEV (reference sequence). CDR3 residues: CASSAGQGGGYTF. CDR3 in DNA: TGTGCCAGCAGTGCGGGACAGGGAGGTGGCTACACCTTC.